This T cell receptor beta chain was profiled in a study of shared clonotypes between healthy human individuals. Study at large: A few men and two women, aged 18 to 49, were donors.

V was trimmed by 6 bases and J by 4 bases, leaving 10 bases between them. CDR1 is MDHEN, CDR2 SYDVKM, per germline. There are 13 residues in the CDR3. Measured with immunoSEQ multiplex PCR; TCRdb has only the in-frame clones, and not every one. Here the sample spans about 490,000 clones, over 65% being singletons. The clonotype was recovered from a woman aged 40 to 49 in good health. Some clones in this sample may be carry-over from other donors' samples. The sequencing sample was made of PBMCs. The genes are TRBV28 and TRBJ1-5; no definite D call. CDR3 coding DNA: TGTGCCAGCAGCTCGGAAGATAATCAGCCCCAGCATTTT. Its translation: CASSSEDNQPQHF.